The clone carrying this TCR beta chain appeared a single time. The CDR3 extends over 11 amino acids. Germline V gene data show CDR1 as GTSNPN and CDR2 as SVGIG (reference sequence). Trimming pared 0 bases from V and 11 bases from J, leaving 10 bases between. This sample was included in a study of PD-1 blockade in classical Hodgkin lymphoma. Relapses following autologous stem cell transplantation were seen in all patients, with brentuximab vedotin exposure varying. Produced via immunoSEQ multiplex PCR; TCRdb's table is partial and in-frame only. The repertoire consists of approximately 15,000 clones, with less than 90% occurring once and the leading ten covering roughly 26%.

The sequences come from peripheral blood mononuclear cells (PBMCs), collected at baseline. The source is a human donor with classical Hodgkin lymphoma. The rearrangement links TRBV30 to TRBJ1-2; D remains ambiguous. The CDR3 is CAWSVQVEYTF. The CDR3 coding sequence is TGTGCCTGGAGTGTACAAGTAGAATACACCTTC.